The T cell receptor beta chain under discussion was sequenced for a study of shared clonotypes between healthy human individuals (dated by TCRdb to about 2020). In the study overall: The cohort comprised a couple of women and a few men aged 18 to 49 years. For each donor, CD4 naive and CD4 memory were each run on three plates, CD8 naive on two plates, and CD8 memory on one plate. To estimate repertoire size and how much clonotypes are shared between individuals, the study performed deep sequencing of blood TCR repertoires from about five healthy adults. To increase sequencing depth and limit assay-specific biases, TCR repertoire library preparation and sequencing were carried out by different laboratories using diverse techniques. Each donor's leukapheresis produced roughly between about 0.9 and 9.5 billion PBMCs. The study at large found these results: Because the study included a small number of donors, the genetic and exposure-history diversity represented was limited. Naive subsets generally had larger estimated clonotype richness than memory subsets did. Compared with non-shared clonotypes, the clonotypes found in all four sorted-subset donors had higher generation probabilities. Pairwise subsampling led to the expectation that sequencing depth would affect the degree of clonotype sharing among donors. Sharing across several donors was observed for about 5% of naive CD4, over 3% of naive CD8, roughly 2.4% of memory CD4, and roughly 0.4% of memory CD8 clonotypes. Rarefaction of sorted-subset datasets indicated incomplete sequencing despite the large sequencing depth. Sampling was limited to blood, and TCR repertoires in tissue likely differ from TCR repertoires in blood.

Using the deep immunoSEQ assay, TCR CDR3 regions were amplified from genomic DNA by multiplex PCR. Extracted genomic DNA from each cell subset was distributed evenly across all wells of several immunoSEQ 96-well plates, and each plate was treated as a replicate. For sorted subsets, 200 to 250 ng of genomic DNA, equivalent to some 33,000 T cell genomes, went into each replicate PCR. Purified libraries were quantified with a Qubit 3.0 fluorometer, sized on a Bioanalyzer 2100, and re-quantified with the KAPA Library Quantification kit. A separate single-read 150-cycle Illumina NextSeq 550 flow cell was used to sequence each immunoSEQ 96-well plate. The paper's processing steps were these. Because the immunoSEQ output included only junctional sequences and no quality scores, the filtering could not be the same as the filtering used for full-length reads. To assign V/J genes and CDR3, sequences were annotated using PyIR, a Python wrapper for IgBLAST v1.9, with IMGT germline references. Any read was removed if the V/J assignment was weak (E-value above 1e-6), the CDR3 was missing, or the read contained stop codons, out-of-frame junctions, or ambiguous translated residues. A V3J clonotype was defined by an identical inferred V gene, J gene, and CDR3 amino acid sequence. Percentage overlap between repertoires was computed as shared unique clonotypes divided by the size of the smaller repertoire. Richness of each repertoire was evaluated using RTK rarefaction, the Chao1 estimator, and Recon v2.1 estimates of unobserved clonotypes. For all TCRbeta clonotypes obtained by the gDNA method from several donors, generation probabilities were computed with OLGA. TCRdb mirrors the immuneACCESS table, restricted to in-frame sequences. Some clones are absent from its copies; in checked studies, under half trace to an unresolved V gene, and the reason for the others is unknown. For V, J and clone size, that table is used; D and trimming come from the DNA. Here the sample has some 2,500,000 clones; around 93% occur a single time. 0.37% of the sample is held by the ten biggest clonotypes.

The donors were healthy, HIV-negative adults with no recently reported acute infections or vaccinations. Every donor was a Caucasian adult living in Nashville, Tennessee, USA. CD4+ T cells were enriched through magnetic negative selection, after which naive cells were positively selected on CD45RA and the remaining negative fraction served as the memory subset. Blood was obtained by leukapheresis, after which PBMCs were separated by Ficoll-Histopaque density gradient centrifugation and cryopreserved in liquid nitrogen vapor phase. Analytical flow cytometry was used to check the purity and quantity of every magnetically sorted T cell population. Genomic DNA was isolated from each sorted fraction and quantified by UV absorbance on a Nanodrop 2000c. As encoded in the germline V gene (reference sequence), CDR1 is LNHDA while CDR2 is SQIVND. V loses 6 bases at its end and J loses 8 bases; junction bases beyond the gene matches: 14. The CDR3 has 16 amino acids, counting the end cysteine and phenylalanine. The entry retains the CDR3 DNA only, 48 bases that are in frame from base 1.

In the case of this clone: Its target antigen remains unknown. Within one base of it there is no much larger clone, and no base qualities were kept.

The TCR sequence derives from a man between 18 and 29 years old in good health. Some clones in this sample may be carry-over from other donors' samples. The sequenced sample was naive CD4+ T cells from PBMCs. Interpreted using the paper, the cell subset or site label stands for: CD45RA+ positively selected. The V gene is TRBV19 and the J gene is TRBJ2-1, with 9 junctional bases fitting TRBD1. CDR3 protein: CASRYSGTGNRYEQFF. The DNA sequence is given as TGTGCCAGTAGATATTCCGGGACAGGGAATAGGTATGAGCAGTTCTTC.